This note documents a single TCR beta chain sequence. It has no known antigen specificity. Base qualities were left out, and no much larger clone turns up one base away. The data belong to a study of cytomegalovirus exposure and HLA in healthy donors (dated by TCRdb to about 2017). Background for the entire study: In an earlier analysis of about 560 of the donors, 250 to 300 Gb of sequence data and 100 million or so unique TCR beta sequences from about 190 million T cells were reported. An early release that covered about 640 HLA-typed donors contained approximately 300 gigabases of sequencing data and about 93 million unique TCR sequences. The genetic ancestry cluster associated with self-reported Caucasian donors included about four fifths of the 398 genotyped donors. The study was designed to test whether signatures of past pathogen exposure could be identified by cataloging public T cell receptors. The T cell repertoires of 700 or so subjects were profiled by immunosequencing and related to cytomegalovirus serostatus. Besides the first cohort of approximately 670 subjects, a separate validation cohort made up of 90 to 150 different subjects was used. To predict cytomegalovirus infection status, the study combined high-throughput TCR immunosequencing, statistical association of individual TCRs with disease status, and machine learning. To study patterns of TCR occurrence, a later analysis re-analyzed previously published TCR beta repertoires from more than 550 donors and added high-resolution HLA genotyping. The later analysis used no new phenotypic data to find candidate immune exposures, relying instead on TCR beta sequences and their occurrence across donors. An earlier analysis of several hundred of the donors applied high-throughput TCR beta sequencing to assess whether each TCR beta V gene segment acted as functional or pseudogenic. Donor age, sex, ethnicity and CMV serostatus were compiled alongside the repertoire data. A later genetic analysis used genome-wide SNP genotypes for about 65% of the 666 donors, treating that subset as a discovery cohort. Every repertoire in the discovery cohort had been generated on one and the same sequencing platform. HLA typing included class I and class II loci at four-digit resolution. The number of donors typed differed by locus, with about 629-640 for A, B, C, DRB1 and DQB1, more than 500 for DQA1, about 610 for DPA1, and roughly 450 for DPB1. Roughly 5 DR-DQ haplotypes were handled as single units for association and clustering because linkage in the cohort was strong. Across about 380 genotyped donors of the cohort, an average of roughly 230,000 unique TCR beta nucleotide sequences per donor were sequenced, and around 20% of those sequences were non-productive.

Per the germline V gene, SGHDT is the CDR1 and YYEEEE is the CDR2. The CDR3 contains 13 residues, cysteine and phenylalanine counted. Kept here is only the CDR3 DNA, which spans 39 bases and is read in frame from base 1. The germline ends are 11 bases apart after V is trimmed by 0 bases and J by 7 bases. The cohort was made up of roughly 670 healthy bone marrow donors. At the time of sampling, all cohort members were nominally healthy, though unrecorded immune exposures were likely present. The donor tested CMV seronegative and was one of the 352 seronegative cohort members. A peripheral blood sample was provided by each donor, and peripheral blood mononuclear cells were used for TCR beta sequencing. The Qiagen DNeasy Blood Extraction Kit was used to extract genomic DNA from the blood cell samples. The receptor library was made with the immunoSEQ multiplex PCR assay. The multiplex PCR relied on a mix of 60 forward primers for TCR Vbeta segments and 13 reverse primers for TCR Jbeta segments. The CDR3 region of rearranged TCR beta genes was amplified from genomic DNA by a multiplex PCR assay. The amplified TCR beta libraries were sequenced on the Illumina HiSeq System as 87-base-pair reads. Per the original workflow: A later analysis tallied some 79 million unique TCR beta chains across the 666 repertoires, and some 10 million of those chains were shared by two or more donors. Raw reads were error-corrected and collapsed into unique sequences by a nearest-neighbor algorithm in which closely related sequences were merged to remove PCR and sequencing errors. V, D and J gene segments were assigned by aligning CDR3 sequences to IMGT reference sequences. For a sequence to be retained, a match of at least six nucleotides to both a V gene segment and a J gene segment was required. A rearrangement was called productive if the CDR3 had no stop codons and remained in frame with V and J, and every other rearrangement was called non-productive. Following IMGT convention, CDR3 was defined as the stretch from the second conserved V-encoded cysteine up to the conserved J-encoded phenylalanine. The earlier analysis of a few hundred of the donors excluded any sequence lacking an unambiguous match to a single V gene segment. An earlier analysis of a few hundred of the donors classified V segments as functional when productive rearrangements were above 56.7% and as segregating when the standard deviation between donors was above 5%. To diagnose cytomegalovirus status from the catalog of TCR beta chain sequences, a statistical classification framework was built. In a later analysis, TCR nucleotide sequences were compared against IMGT/GENE-DB human TR gene sequences so that V and J genes could be assigned. A later analysis assigned CDR3 sequences and most-parsimonious VDJ recombination scenarios with the TCRdist pipeline. In a later analysis, each TCR beta chain was defined by its CDR3 amino acid sequence together with its V-gene family, and reads without a unique V-gene family were excluded. To address suspected cross-contamination and a sequencing artifact, a later analysis removed 592 highly shared, low-generation-probability nucleotide sequences. In a later analysis, a clonal expansion index was calculated for each public chain from normalized within-repertoire ranks of inferred template counts. In a later analysis, generation probabilities were computed with a VDJ recombination model fitted to out-of-frame rearrangements, and the resulting probabilities were checked against IGoR. Hypergeometric tests were used in a later analysis to score TCR-TCR, TCR-HLA and TCR-CMV co-occurrence, with a repertoire-size bias correction applied to the TCR pairs. To estimate false discovery rates, a later analysis permuted the HLA or CMV assignments 20 times. In a later analysis, co-occurring TCRs were grouped using DBSCAN, with TCRdist sequence similarity added in when clustering inside HLA-allele-positive subsets. For co-occurrence clustering, repertoires with fewer than 30,000 or more than 120,000 public chains were excluded, along with 5 or 6 repertoires with anomalous nucleotide sharing. TCRdb carries this immuneACCESS record with in-frame sequences only. Its versions omit some clonotypes, under half of them owing to an unresolved V gene in the studies checked, with the rest unexplained. The V and J calls and the clone size are those of that table, but D and trimming were determined from the DNA. Across this sample there are 100,000 or so clones, with over 12% seen only once. Around 0.86% of the sample belongs to the ten largest clones.

Beyond this particular receptor, the publication reports: Linkage disequilibrium might explain the correlated functional status among segregating V segments, but an unknown experimental factor could not be excluded. In a later analysis, HLA-associated TCR beta chains were found to be more clonally expanded and to have lower generation probabilities than equally common non-associated chains. A later analysis found that most CMV-associated TCR beta chains appeared HLA-restricted, with HLA associations seemingly driven largely by CMV exposure. For the cohort, immune exposure information was limited to CMV serostatus. A total of about 150 TCR beta chains were listed by the study as associated with cytomegalovirus. According to the authors, the approach could potentially be generalized to other disease states and immunological phenotypes. HLA typing was unavailable for some donors at each locus, so association tests used only the typed subset. A later analysis reported that several top co-occurrence clusters appeared linked to parvovirus B19, influenza, CMV and Epstein-Barr virus. When HLA alleles, especially DR and DQ, strongly co-occurred, attributing TCR associations to individual alleles was difficult. The cohort was sequenced for TCR beta chains only, and without alpha or paired-chain data the features that could be detected were limited. In an earlier analysis of some 550 of the donors, most TCR beta V segments were observed in productive rearrangements about 90% or about 30% of the time, broadly matching IMGT annotations. Some IMGT-functional V segments, including TRBV6-2 and TRBV6-3, could not be distinguished by the 87-base-pair reads and were therefore excluded. A few of the identified cytomegalovirus-associated TCR beta chains were confirmed in vitro to be specific for cytomegalovirus antigens. A further reported finding was that TCR beta sequences accurately predicted the HLA-A and HLA-B alleles for most subjects in the first cohort. V-gene and J-gene trimming of TCR beta chains was associated with a missense DCLRE1C variant in a later genetic analysis, and the association was replicated in an independent cohort. A cluster of highly shared sequence variants was judged likely to be a technical artifact of the sequencing pipeline. Sequencing depth was assumed to be roughly uniform across donors in the presence/absence analyses, though that assumption may not hold. Most TCR sequences were seen in very few donors, while some public TCRs were found in many individuals. Compared with the approximately 720-donor mean, donors in an Asian-associated ancestry cluster had fewer N-insertions in productive TCRs, according to a later genetic analysis. Seventeen rarely observed V segments, including chromosome 9 orphons, were excluded from the earlier analysis of some 590 of the donors because counts were too low. According to a later analysis, TCR association rates differed among HLA loci, with DRB1 alleles showing the most associated TCRs and HLA-C alleles showing the fewest. The classifier was reported to diagnose cytomegalovirus status with high specificity and sensitivity in both the original and validation cohorts. At a false discovery rate of 0.05, a later analysis linked 15,000 to 20,000 TCR beta sequences to specific HLA alleles.

The sequencing sample was made of PBMCs. The sequence was collected from a female donor in good health and CMV-seronegative. The V gene is TRBV5-6 and the J gene is TRBJ2-7; no D gene can be assigned with confidence. CDR3 region: CASSLELEEEQYF. The bases read TGTGCCAGCAGCTTGGAGTTAGAGGAAGAGCAGTACTTC. With the rest looked up from the reference TRBV5-6 and TRBJ2-7 genes rather than sequenced, the full variable domain is DAGVTQSPTHLIKTRGQQVTLRCSPKSGHDTVSWYQQALGQGPQFIFQYYEEEERQRGNFPDRFSGHQFPNYSSELNVNALLLGDSALYLCASSLELEEEQYFGPGTRLTVT.